One sample yielded the 32 T cell receptor beta chains listed below, sequenced in a study of shared clonotypes between healthy human individuals. TCRdb keeps only in-frame clones here, not all; method: immunoSEQ multiplex PCR. This sample has 2 million to 2.5 million clones; approximately 96% occur once, and the top ten carry more than 0.1%. Sequencing was done on a sample of naive CD4+ T cells sorted from blood. The subset is: CD45RA+ positively selected. Receptors originate from a man aged 18 to 29 in good health.

Only one count was recorded for this clone. The same CDR3 is also encoded by other DNA sequences in this sample. The chain couples TRBV6-5 to TRBJ1-1; D is unclear. The ends were cut back, 6 bases at V and 1 base at J, with 6 bases in the middle. Germline V gene sequence: CDR1 MNHEY, CDR2 SVGAGI. This CDR3 contains 12 residues. The CDR3 coding sequence is TGTGCCAGCAGCAGAGCGAACACTGAAGCTTTCTTT. Translating it yields CASSRANTEAFF.

The chain has TRBV6-1 and TRBJ2-1; a possible D gene is TRBD2 (5 bases). The CDR3 contains 19 residues. Germline loops: CDR1 MNHNS, CDR2 SASEGT. V gave up 3 bases and J gave up 4 bases, with 25 bases separating them. CDR3 DNA: TGTGCCAGCAGTGATCCTATGCGGGCTTCCCGGGCCTCGTACAATGAGCAGTTCTTC. Translation gives CASSDPMRASRASYNEQFF.

V and J are TRBV30 and TRBJ2-2, with D perhaps matching TRBD1 or TRBD2 (7 bases each). This CDR3 contains 14 residues. V shed 2 bases and J shed 7 bases, with 14 bases lying between them. Germline V gene data show CDR1 as GTSNPN and CDR2 as SVGIG (reference sequence). In DNA, the CDR3 is TGTGCCTGGAGTCCAGGGGGGGTACACGGGGAGCTGTTTTTT. Its protein product is CAWSPGGVHGELFF. Drawing the rest from reference TRBV30 and TRBJ2-2, the complete variable domain is SQTIHQWPATLVQPVGSPLSLECTVEGTSNPNLYWYRQAAGRGLQLLFYSVGIGQISSEVPQNLSASRPQDRQFILSSKKLLLSDSGFYLCAWSPGGVHGELFFGEGSRLTVL.

CDR3 nucleotides: TGCGCCAGCAGTGAAACAGGGTCGGATTCCATTCAGTACTTC. This sequence encodes CASSETGSDSIQYF. This chain connects TRBV10-2 to TRBJ2-4; tentative D call: TRBD1 (6 bases). The V gene's germline CDR1 is WSHSY and CDR2 SAAADI. With 3 bases removed from V and 9 bases from J, the gap between germline ends came to 15 bases. The CDR3 covers 14 residues.

V gene TRBV30 combines with J gene TRBJ1-3; unclear D gene. The CDR3 sequence is 15 residues long. Germline assignment: CDR1 GTSNPN and CDR2 SVGIG (reference sequence). The V end was cut by 3 bases, the J end by 0 bases, with 12 bases between. DNA for the CDR3: TGTGCCTGGAGCCCCGACACAATCTCTGGAAACACCATATATTTT. Translating gives CAWSPDTISGNTIYF.

The V gene is TRBV9, the J gene TRBJ2-7, with D unclear. Germline V gene sequence: CDR1 SGDLS, CDR2 YYNGEE. V was clipped by 2 bases and J by 2 bases, with 11 bases between them. This CDR3 spans 14 amino acids. CDR3 residues: CASSVTGQTYEQYF. In DNA form, the CDR3 reads TGTGCCAGCAGCGTCACGGGCCAAACCTACGAGCAGTACTTC.

The chain carries TRBV29-1 and TRBJ2-7; 9 bases agree with TRBD1. CDR3 length: 15 amino acids. The germline gives CDR1 SQVTM, CDR2 ANQGSEA. V lost 7 bases, J lost 2 bases, and 12 bases stayed unmatched. CDR3 residues: CSALTDRGDPYEQYF. The CDR3 DNA is TGCAGCGCCCTGACGGACAGGGGAGATCCCTACGAGCAGTACTTC.

The rearrangement joins TRBV6-5 to TRBJ2-1; tentatively, D is TRBD1 (6 bases). Germline CDR1 MNHEY, CDR2 SVGAGI. V was pared by 7 bases and J by 9 bases, with 13 bases between. This CDR3 has 12 amino acids. The CDR3 sequence: CASNQWGREQFF. CDR3 DNA: TGTGCCAGCAATCAATGGGGGCGTGAGCAGTTCTTC.

The chain combines TRBV10-3 with TRBJ1-2; perhaps TRBD1 as D (5 bases). Germline V gene lookup returns CDR1 ENHRY and CDR2 SYGVKD. V lost 6 bases and J 1 base, leaving 12 bases between the germline ends. This CDR3 region has 14 residues. CDR3 loop: CAIRTPTVNYGYTF. The CDR3 DNA sequence: TGTGCCATCAGGACCCCGACAGTTAACTATGGCTACACCTTC.

This clone was detected once. The chain joins TRBV7-2 to TRBJ2-3, with D possibly being TRBD2 (5 bases). V lost 6 bases, J lost 3 bases, and 13 bases lay in between. Germline V CDR1 and CDR2: SGHTA, FQGNSA. This CDR3 has 14 residues. The DNA for the CDR3 is TGTGCCAGCAGGGAGAGGGTGGTAACAGATACGCAGTATTTT. Translated, it gives CASRERVVTDTQYF.

The genes are TRBV5-4 and TRBJ2-4; D call uncertain. Deletions cut 3 bases from V and 1 base from J, with 14 bases between. Germline V gene sequence: CDR1 SGHNT, CDR2 YYREEE (reference sequence). The CDR3 covers 16 residues. The CDR3 sequence is CASSSPTSIAKNIQYF. In nucleotides, the CDR3 is TGTGCCAGCAGCTCCCCCACGTCGATTGCCAAAAACATTCAGTACTTC.

The chain joins TRBV5-1 to TRBJ2-3; weak D call: TRBD2 (5 bases). V shed 6 bases and J shed 5 bases, with 16 bases lying between them. The length of the CDR3 is 14 residues. Germline CDR1 reads SGHRS; CDR2 reads YFSETQ. CDR3 DNA: TGCGCCAGCACCGCAAACCCGGCGGGAGATACGCAGTATTTT. This encodes CASTANPAGDTQYF.

J is TRBJ2-2 and V is TRBV15; the D gene is possibly TRBD1 (5 bases). This CDR3 contains 15 residues. The germline CDR1 and CDR2 sequences are LNHNV and YYDKDF (reference sequence). The germline V and J ends were trimmed by 0 bases and 6 bases, with 11 bases remaining between them. The CDR3: CATSRDRGIPGELFF. In nucleotides, the CDR3 is TGTGCCACCAGCAGAGATAGGGGAATCCCCGGGGAGCTGTTTTTT.

V usage is TRBV7-2 and J usage is TRBJ1-1; 7 bases are shared with TRBD1. Germline V CDR1 and CDR2: SGHTA, FQGNSA. The CDR3 totals 14 residues. The V and J ends lost 4 bases and 4 bases, in that order; junction bases with no gene match: 6. The CDR3 spells CASSSNPGGTEAFF. The CDR3 DNA reads as TGTGCCAGCAGCTCGAATCCAGGGGGCACTGAAGCTTTCTTT.

The gene calls are TRBV10-2 and TRBJ2-5, with 11 bases identical to TRBD2. CDR3 length: 17 residues. The germline CDR1 and CDR2 sequences are WSHSY and SAAADI. V was clipped by 0 bases and J by 7 bases; unmatched bases: 10. The CDR3 DNA sequence: TGCGCCAGCAGTGAGTCCGGGACTAGCGGTTATAGGGGGACCCAGTACTTC. Protein: CASSESGTSGYRGTQYF.

Concerning this clone: Other nucleotide sequences in the sample specify the same CDR3. The chain joins TRBV7-2 to TRBJ2-7, with unresolved D. This CDR3 has 15 residues. In germline, CDR1 is SGHTA, CDR2 FQGNSA. Trimming shortened V by 2 bases and J by 0 bases, and 11 bases separated the two germline ends. In DNA, the CDR3 is TGTGCCAGCAGCTTATATCCGGGCGGCTCCTACGAGCAGTACTTC. Translating gives CASSLYPGGSYEQYF.

In this sample, this clone turned up once. This chain links TRBV30 with TRBJ1-6; 11 bases are shared with TRBD1. This CDR3 contains 16 residues. Trimming took 4 bases from V and 7 from J; bases not matched to a gene: 9. Germline CDR1 and CDR2: GTSNPN and SVGIG (reference sequence). CDR3 DNA: TGTGCCTGGAATCAAGCCGGGACAGGGGGGAATTCACCCCTCCACTTT. Protein: CAWNQAGTGGNSPLHF.

V gene TRBV27 combines with J gene TRBJ1-5; D remains ambiguous. The CDR3 loop spans 15 amino acids. The V end lost 2 bases, the J end lost 3 bases, and 11 bases lay between the germline ends. Germline CDR1 reads MNHEY; CDR2 reads SMNVEV (reference sequence). CDR3 sequence reads: CASSLEGNHNQPQHF. DNA of the CDR3: TGTGCCAGCAGTTTAGAGGGCAACCACAATCAGCCCCAGCATTTT.

The chain links TRBV6-5 to TRBJ2-1; D possibly corresponds to TRBD1 (6 bases). The germline CDR1 and CDR2 sequences are MNHEY and SVGAGI. With 4 bases removed from V and 4 bases from J, the gap between germline ends came to 17 bases. The CDR3 runs 16 residues. In DNA form, the CDR3 reads TGTGCCAGCAGTTCCCTCATAGGGGGTTCTTACAATGAGCAGTTCTTC. It translates to CASSSLIGGSYNEQFF.

This clone has just one count. V is TRBV6-6 and J is TRBJ2-7; 8 bases agree with TRBD2. V gave up 7 bases and J gave up 0 bases; unmatched junction bases: 8. The germline V gene encodes CDR1 MNHNY and CDR2 SVGAGI (reference sequence). This CDR3 region has 15 residues. CDR3 nucleotide sequence: TGTGCCAGCACAAAACTAGCGGTGAGCTCCTACGAGCAGTACTTC. It specifies CASTKLAVSSYEQYF.

As DNA, the CDR3 is TGTGCCAGCATCCAAAACGTACTAGGCCCCGAGCAGTACTTC. Its protein is CASIQNVLGPEQYF. The chain recombines TRBV6-6 with TRBJ2-7, with a weak D call TRBD2 (5 bases). This CDR3 is 14 amino acids long. From germline, CDR1 is MNHNY and CDR2 SVGAGI (reference sequence). The V and J ends lost 7 bases and 6 bases respectively, with 19 bases between them.

CDR3 in DNA: TGTGCCAGCAGTTTGGAAGGTAGGGACACTGAAGCTTTCTTT. Translating it yields CASSLEGRDTEAFF. The V call is TRBV28, the J call TRBJ1-1; D uncertain. Deletions cut 3 bases from V and 3 bases from J, with 11 bases between. The germline V gene has CDR1 MDHEN and CDR2 SYDVKM. The CDR3 is made up of 14 amino acids.

V usage is TRBV18 and J usage is TRBJ2-7; TRBD2 aligns across 12 bases. Germline values: CDR1 KGHSH, CDR2 LQKENI. With 3 bases clipped from V and 1 base from J, the junction kept 4 bases outside the gene matches. The CDR3 extends over 16 amino acids. The CDR3 DNA sequence: TGTGCCAGCTCACCCGAAACTAGCGGGGGGTCCTACGAGCAGTACTTC. This codes for CASSPETSGGSYEQYF.

This clone was counted between two and nine times. CDR3 nucleotide sequence: TGTGCCAGCAGCCGGGACAGGCACAATCAGCCCCAGCATTTT. It is translated as CASSRDRHNQPQHF. The V call is TRBV7-2, the J call TRBJ1-5, with 8 positions matching TRBD1. V shed 5 bases, J shed 3 bases, and the junction held 3 bases outside the gene matches. CDR1 and CDR2 from the germline V gene are SGHTA and FQGNSA. This CDR3 has 14 residues.

CDR3 in DNA: TGTGCCAGCAGTCCTCGGCGGGACAGGCGGACTGGCAATCAGCCCCAGCATTTT. This translates into CASSPRRDRRTGNQPQHF. The chain joins TRBV28 to TRBJ1-5; 8 bases are shared with TRBD1. The CDR3 extends over 18 amino acids. The V gene end was trimmed by 5 bases and the J gene end by 2 bases; junction bases not matched to a gene: 14. Germline loops: CDR1 MDHEN, CDR2 SYDVKM.

This clone was recorded only once. The chain combines TRBV7-9 with TRBJ1-1; 7 bases align to TRBD1. Germline CDR1 and CDR2: SEHNR and FQNEAQ (reference sequence). This CDR3 has 14 amino acids. V lost 4 bases, J lost 3 bases, and 5 bases stayed unmatched. The CDR3 spells CASSSTGIYTEAFF. CDR3 in DNA: TGTGCCAGCAGCTCGACAGGGATTTACACTGAAGCTTTCTTT.

The chain employs TRBV18 and TRBJ2-2; D ambiguous. This CDR3 region has 13 residues. V was cut by 2 bases and J by 5 bases, with 6 bases left in between. Per germline, CDR1 KGHSH and CDR2 LQKENI. The CDR3: CASSPVKTGELFF. In DNA, the CDR3 is TGTGCCAGCTCACCAGTGAAAACCGGGGAGCTGTTTTTT.

V is TRBV2 and J is TRBJ1-3; D unresolved. This CDR3 has 13 residues. Germline lookup yields CDR1 SNHLY and CDR2 FYNNEI. Trimming took 1 base from V and 1 from J, leaving 2 bases between them. The CDR3 nucleotides read TGTGCCAGCAGTGAAGAATCTGGAAACACCATATATTTT. Amino acid sequence: CASSEESGNTIYF.

This sequence joins TRBV2 and TRBJ1-2; D call uncertain. The CDR3 loop spans 14 amino acids. V was cut by 5 bases and J by 5 bases, with 15 bases left in between. CDR1 is SNHLY, CDR2 FYNNEI, per germline. The CDR3 coding sequence is TGTGCCAGCAGTACCACAGACCTCTTATATGGCTACACCTTC. As protein: CASSTTDLLYGYTF. Full variable domain (rest looked up from reference TRBV2 and TRBJ1-2): EPEVTQTPSHQVTQMGQEVILRCVPISNHLYFYWYRQILGQKVEFLVSFYNNEISEKSEIFDDQFSVERPDGSNFTLKIRSTKLEDSAMYFCASSTTDLLYGYTFGSGTRLTVV.

The chain carries TRBV7-2 and TRBJ1-4; the match to TRBD1 covers 11 bases. The germline gives CDR1 SGHTA, CDR2 FQGNSA. V trimming: 3 bases; J trimming: 7 bases; junction bases outside the gene matches: 4. There are 15 residues in the CDR3. CDR3 sequence reads: CASSLGTGGFEKLFF. The CDR3 DNA reads as TGTGCCAGCAGCTTGGGGACAGGGGGTTTTGAAAAACTGTTTTTT.

The chain combines TRBV19 with TRBJ1-1, with D perhaps TRBD1 (5 bases). V was pared by 5 bases and J by 1 base, with 14 bases between. The CDR3 contains 15 residues. Germline V gives CDR1 LNHDA, CDR2 SQIVND (reference sequence). This CDR3 is CASSAGRLTNTEAFF. Here the CDR3 DNA reads TGTGCCAGTAGTGCGGGGCGGCTTACGAACACTGAAGCTTTCTTT.

The chain has TRBV5-6 and TRBJ1-1; D may be TRBD1 (5 bases). The V end was cut by 2 bases, the J end by 2 bases, with 16 bases between. Per germline, CDR1 SGHDT and CDR2 YYEEEE. CDR3 length equals 16 residues. The chain's CDR3 is CASSFFTDSLNTEAFF. As DNA, the CDR3 is TGTGCCAGCAGCTTTTTTACCGACAGCCTCAACACTGAAGCTTTCTTT. The full variable domain, rest sourced from reference TRBV5-6 and TRBJ1-1, is DAGVTQSPTHLIKTRGQQVTLRCSPKSGHDTVSWYQQALGQGPQFIFQYYEEEERQRGNFPDRFSGHQFPNYSSELNVNALLLGDSALYLCASSFFTDSLNTEAFFGQGTRLTVV.